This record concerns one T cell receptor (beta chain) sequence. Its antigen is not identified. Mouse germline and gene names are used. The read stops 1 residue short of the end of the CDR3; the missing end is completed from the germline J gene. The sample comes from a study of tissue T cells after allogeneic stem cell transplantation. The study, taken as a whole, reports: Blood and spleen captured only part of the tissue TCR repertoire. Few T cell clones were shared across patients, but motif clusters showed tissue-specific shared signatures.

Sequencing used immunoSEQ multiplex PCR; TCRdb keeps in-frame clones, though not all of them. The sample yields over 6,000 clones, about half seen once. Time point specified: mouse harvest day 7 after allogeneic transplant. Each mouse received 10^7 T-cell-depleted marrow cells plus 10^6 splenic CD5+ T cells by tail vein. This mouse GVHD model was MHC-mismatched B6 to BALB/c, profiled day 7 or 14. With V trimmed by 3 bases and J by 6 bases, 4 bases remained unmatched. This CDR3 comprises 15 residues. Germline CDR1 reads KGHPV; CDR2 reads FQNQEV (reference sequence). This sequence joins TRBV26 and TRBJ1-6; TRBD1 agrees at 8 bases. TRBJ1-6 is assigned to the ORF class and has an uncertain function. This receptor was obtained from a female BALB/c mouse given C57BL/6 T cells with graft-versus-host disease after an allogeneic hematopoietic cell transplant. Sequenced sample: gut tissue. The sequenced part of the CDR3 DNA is TGTGCCAGCAGTCTTCAGGGGGCGAGTAATTCGCCCCTCTAC. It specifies CASSLQGASNSPLY. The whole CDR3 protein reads CASSLQGASNSPLYF.